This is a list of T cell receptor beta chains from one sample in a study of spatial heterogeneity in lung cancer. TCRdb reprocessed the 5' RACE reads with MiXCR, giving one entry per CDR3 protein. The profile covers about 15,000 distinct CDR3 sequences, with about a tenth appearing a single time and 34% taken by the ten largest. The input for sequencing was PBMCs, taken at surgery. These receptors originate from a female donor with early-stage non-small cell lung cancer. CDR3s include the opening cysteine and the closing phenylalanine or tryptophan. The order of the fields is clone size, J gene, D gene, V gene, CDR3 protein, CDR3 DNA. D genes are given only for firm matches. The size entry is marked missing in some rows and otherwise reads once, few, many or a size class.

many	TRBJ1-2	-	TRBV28	CASSAAGRQLLGYTF	TGTGCCAGCAGTGCCGCCGGACGACAGCTCCTAGGCTACACCTTC
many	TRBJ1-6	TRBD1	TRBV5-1	CASSLAATGVGSPLHF	TGCGCCAGCAGCTTGGCCGCGACAGGGGTCGGTTCACCCCTCCACTTT
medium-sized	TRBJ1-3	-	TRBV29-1	CSVWGLNTIYF	TGCAGCGTGTGGGGGCTGAACACCATATATTTT
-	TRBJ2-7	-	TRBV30	CAWSVAVRGEQYF	TGTGCCTGGAGTGTGGCGGTTAGAGGGGAGCAGTACTTC
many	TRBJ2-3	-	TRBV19	CASRQRMTTDTQYF	TGTGCCAGTAGGCAGAGAATGACCACAGATACGCAGTATTTT
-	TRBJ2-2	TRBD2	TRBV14	CASSQDRVAGGNTGELFF	TGTGCCAGCAGCCAAGATCGGGTAGCGGGGGGTAACACCGGGGAGCTGTTTTTT
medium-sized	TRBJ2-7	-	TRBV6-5	CASSYVDGGYEQYF	TGTGCCAGCAGTTACGTGGACGGAGGCTACGAGCAGTACTTC
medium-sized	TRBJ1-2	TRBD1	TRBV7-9	CASSRQGAYGYTF	TGTGCCAGCAGCAGACAGGGGGCCTATGGCTACACCTTC
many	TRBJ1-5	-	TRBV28	CASSLGQPQGPQHF	TGTGCCAGCAGTTTGGGGCAGCCACAGGGACCCCAGCATTTT
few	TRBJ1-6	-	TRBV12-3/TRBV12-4	CASSDMGGLSPLHF	TGTGCCAGCAGTGACATGGGAGGGTTATCACCCCTCCACTTT
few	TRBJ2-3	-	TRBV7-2	CASSLGLNTQYF	TGTGCCAGCAGCTTAGGACTAAATACGCAGTATTTT
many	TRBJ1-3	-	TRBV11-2	CASSLIGTAGNTIYF	TGTGCCAGCAGCTTAATAGGAACAGCCGGAAACACCATATATTTT
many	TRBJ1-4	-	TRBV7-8	CASSSTQTNEKLFF	TGTGCCAGCAGCTCGACACAGACTAATGAAAAACTGTTTTTT
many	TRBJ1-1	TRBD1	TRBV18	CASSQNTGGTEAFF	TGTGCCAGCTCACAAAACACAGGGGGCACTGAAGCTTTCTTT
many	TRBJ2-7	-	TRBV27	CASSLLGFPYEQYF	TGTGCCAGCAGTTTATTGGGGTTCCCCTACGAGCAGTACTTC
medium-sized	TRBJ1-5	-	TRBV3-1	CASSPGRSNQPQHF	TGTGCCAGCAGCCCCGGTCGGAGCAATCAGCCCCAGCATTTT
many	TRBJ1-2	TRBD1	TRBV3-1	CASSHLDRGTNYGYTF	TGTGCCAGCAGCCACCTCGACAGGGGGACTAACTATGGCTACACCTTC
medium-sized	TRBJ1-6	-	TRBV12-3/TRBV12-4	CASSLTGSHSPLHF	TGTGCCAGCAGTTTAACGGGATCCCATTCACCCCTCCACTTT
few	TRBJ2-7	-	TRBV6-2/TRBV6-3	CASRVLAGGYEQYF	TGTGCCAGCAGGGTACTAGCCGGGGGCTACGAGCAGTACTTC
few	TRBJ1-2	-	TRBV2	CASSLSGYGYTF	TGTGCCAGCAGTCTCAGCGGCTATGGCTACACCTTC
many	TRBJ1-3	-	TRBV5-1	CASSLNDQRISSGNTIYF	TGCGCCAGCAGCTTGAACGACCAACGGATAAGCTCTGGAAACACCATATATTTT
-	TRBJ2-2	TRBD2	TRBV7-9	CASSLAGVPGQTSGGPNTGELFF	TGTGCCAGCAGCTTAGCAGGGGTCCCCGGTCAGACTAGCGGGGGCCCGAACACCGGGGAGCTGTTTTTT
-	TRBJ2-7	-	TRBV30	CAWTRTFRSGQYF	TGTGCCTGGACGCGGACGTTTCGTTCAGGGCAGTACTTC
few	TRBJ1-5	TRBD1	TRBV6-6	CASSATGGATRVQPQHF	TGTGCCAGCAGTGCAACAGGGGGCGCAACCCGGGTCCAGCCCCAGCATTTT
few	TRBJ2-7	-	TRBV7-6	CASSQRPWGEEQYF	TGTGCCAGCAGCCAACGACCTTGGGGTGAAGAGCAGTACTTC
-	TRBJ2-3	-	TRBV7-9	CANSPSSVGQDTQYF	TGTGCCAACAGCCCCTCGTCCGTAGGCCAAGATACGCAGTATTTT
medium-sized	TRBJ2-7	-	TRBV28	CASSFPPGHSKAYEQYF	TGTGCCAGCAGTTTTCCCCCGGGACACTCAAAGGCCTACGAGCAGTACTTC
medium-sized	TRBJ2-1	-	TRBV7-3	CASSLGGAVNEQFF	TGTGCCAGCAGTCTAGGAGGTGCCGTTAATGAGCAGTTCTTC
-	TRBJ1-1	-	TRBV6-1	CASSERSRGGTEAFF	TGTGCCAGCAGTGAAAGGAGCAGAGGGGGCACTGAAGCTTTCTTT
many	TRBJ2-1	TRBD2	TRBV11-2	CASRISGDNEQFF	TGTGCCAGCAGAATTAGCGGGGACAATGAGCAGTTCTTC
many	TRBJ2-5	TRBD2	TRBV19	CASRSGLPGGETQYF	TGTGCCAGTAGATCCGGTTTGCCGGGAGGAGAGACCCAGTACTTC
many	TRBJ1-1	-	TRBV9	CASSVVGGAPTEAFF	TGTGCCAGCAGCGTAGTTGGTGGGGCGCCTACTGAAGCTTTCTTT
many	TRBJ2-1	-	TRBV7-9	CASSLEGPLAQFF	TGTGCCAGCAGCTTAGAAGGCCCCCTGGCCCAGTTCTTC
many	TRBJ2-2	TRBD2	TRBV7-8	CASREGGLARDTGELFF	TGTGCCAGCAGAGAGGGGGGACTAGCTAGGGACACCGGGGAGCTGTTTTTT
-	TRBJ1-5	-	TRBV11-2	CASSSEVSNQPQHF	TGTGCCAGCAGCTCGGAGGTTAGCAATCAGCCCCAGCATTTT